The 27 T cell receptor beta chains below come from one sample, sequenced in a study of cytomegalovirus exposure and HLA in healthy donors. This PCR relied on a set of 60 Vbeta primers and 13 Jbeta primers. Clones were read by immunoSEQ multiplex PCR, and TCRdb kept only the in-frame ones, dropping some. The sample data list tens of thousands of clones. The sample comprised PBMCs. Receptor source: a female donor in good health and CMV-seronegative.

The CDR3 sequence is CASSEWAGYGYTF. CDR3 coding DNA: TGTGCCAGCAGTGAATGGGCAGGTTATGGCTACACCTTC. The chain couples TRBV6-1 to TRBJ1-2; no clear D. This CDR3 has 13 residues. Trimming cost V 2 bases and J 5 bases, with 9 bases left between them. CDR1 is MNHNS, CDR2 SASEGT, per germline.

The chain uses TRBV5-1 and TRBJ2-2; 7 bases line up with TRBD1. The CDR3 loop spans 14 amino acids. V shed 6 bases and J 5 bases; nucleotides not matched to a gene: 7. Germline V lookup: CDR1 SGHRS, CDR2 YFSETQ. CDR3 DNA sequence: TGCGCCAGCACCCAGACAGGGCGGACCGGGGAGCTGTTTTTT. Its protein is CASTQTGRTGELFF.

The V and J genes are TRBV6-6 and TRBJ1-2, with no clear D. Trimming took off 2 bases at V and 7 bases at J, with 8 bases between the two ends. Germline V lookup: CDR1 MNHNY, CDR2 SVGAGI (reference sequence). The CDR3 is 12 residues long. The CDR3 protein is CASSYEGRGYTF. In DNA form, the CDR3 reads TGTGCCAGCAGTTACGAGGGCCGTGGCTACACCTTC.

The chain couples TRBV5-4 to TRBJ2-3; tentative D call: TRBD2 (6 bases). Germline values: CDR1 SGHNT, CDR2 YYREEE (reference sequence). V shed 0 bases and J shed 7 bases, with 18 bases lying between them. The CDR3 sequence is 16 residues long. The chain's CDR3 is CASSLVGTLPGYTQYF. In DNA, the CDR3 is TGTGCCAGCAGCTTGGTAGGGACTTTACCCGGGTATACGCAGTATTTT.

This rearrangement joins TRBV30 to TRBJ1-2; TRBD1 might be the D (6 bases). The V gene's germline CDR1 is GTSNPN and CDR2 SVGIG (reference sequence). The CDR3 has 13 amino acids. V was clipped by 2 bases and J by 4 bases, with 11 bases between them. This chain's CDR3 is CAWSLQGPYGYTF. DNA of the CDR3: TGTGCCTGGAGTTTACAGGGCCCCTATGGCTACACCTTC.

The chain recombines TRBV5-8 with TRBJ1-5, with TRBD1 matching over 9 bases. The V gene's germline CDR1 is SGHTS and CDR2 YDEGEE. V shed 2 bases and J 6 bases; nucleotides not matched to a gene: 12. This CDR3 is 17 amino acids long. The CDR3 reads CASSLVKTGGFGQPQHF. DNA of the CDR3: TGTGCCAGCAGCTTAGTGAAAACAGGGGGCTTTGGTCAGCCCCAGCATTTT.

This sequence joins TRBV11-3 and TRBJ2-7; 7 nucleotides align to TRBD1. The CDR3 is 14 residues long. The V gene end was trimmed by 5 bases and the J gene end by 2 bases; junction bases not matched to a gene: 6. Germline V CDR1 and CDR2: SGHNT, YENEEA. The CDR3 reads CASSQDRATYEQYF. The CDR3 DNA reads as TGTGCCAGCAGCCAAGACAGGGCAACCTACGAGCAGTACTTC.

V usage is TRBV5-1 and J usage is TRBJ1-3; perhaps TRBD1 as D (6 bases). CDR3 length: 15 amino acids. V lost 3 bases to trimming and J lost 3 bases, with 13 bases between them. From germline, CDR1 is SGHRS and CDR2 YFSETQ. The CDR3 DNA reads as TGCGCCAGCAGCTCTACAGGGAGTTATGGAAACACCATATATTTT. This codes for CASSSTGSYGNTIYF. The full variable domain, in which reference TRBV5-1 and TRBJ1-3 provide the parts outside the CDR3, is KAGVTQTPRYLIKTRGQQVTLSCSPISGHRSVSWYQQTPGQGLQFLFEYFSETQRNKGNFPGRFSGRQFSNSRSEMNVSTLELGDSALYLCASSSTGSYGNTIYFGEGSWLTVV.

The chain combines TRBV11-3 with TRBJ1-4, with 8 positions matching TRBD1. Germline loops: CDR1 SGHNT, CDR2 YENEEA. The CDR3 covers 15 residues. V lost 0 bases to trimming and J lost 6 bases; unmatched junction nucleotides: 3. CDR3 region: CASSLDPGGDEKLFF. For the CDR3, the DNA is TGTGCCAGCAGCTTAGATCCAGGGGGCGATGAAAAACTGTTTTTT.

The CDR3 nucleotides read TGTGCCAGCAGCTTAGGAGGGGGCCAGCAGTACTTC. Protein: CASSLGGGQQYF. The V call is TRBV7-9, the J call TRBJ2-7; 7 bases are shared with TRBD1. Germline trimming cut 1 base from V and 8 bases from J; bases unmatched to any gene: 2. CDR1 and CDR2 (germline): SEHNR, FQNEAQ (reference sequence). This CDR3 has 12 amino acids.

V and J are TRBV2 and TRBJ1-3, with 9 bases matching TRBD1. From germline, CDR1 is SNHLY and CDR2 FYNNEI. The length of the CDR3 is 13 residues. V trimming: 8 bases; J trimming: 4 bases; junction bases outside the gene matches: 3. CDR3 nucleotides: TGTGCCAGCGGGACAGGGAAAGGAAACACCATATATTTT. Its translation: CASGTGKGNTIYF.

V usage is TRBV30 and J usage is TRBJ1-2; perhaps TRBD1 as D (5 bases). CDR3 length equals 12 residues. CDR1 is GTSNPN and CDR2 is SVGIG in the germline V gene (reference sequence). V gave up 0 bases and J gave up 7 bases, with 9 bases separating them. The CDR3 loop is CAWSVGAVGYTF. Written as DNA, the CDR3 is TGTGCCTGGAGTGTAGGGGCGGTTGGCTACACCTTC.

This chain links TRBV9 with TRBJ1-1; D remains ambiguous. V lost 4 bases, J lost 1 base, and 17 bases lay in between. Germline V CDR1 and CDR2: SGDLS, YYNGEE. CDR3 length equals 16 residues. CDR3 nucleotides: TGTGCCAGCAGCCCCCCAACGGGTATCACGAACACTGAAGCTTTCTTT. This encodes CASSPPTGITNTEAFF. The variable domain in full, completed from reference TRBV9 and TRBJ1-1, reads DSGVTQTPKHLITATGQRVTLRCSPRSGDLSVYWYQQSLDQGLQFLIQYYNGEERAKGNILERFSAQQFPDLHSELNLSSLELGDSALYFCASSPPTGITNTEAFFGQGTRLTVV.

V is TRBV6-1 and J is TRBJ1-4, with a possible D match to TRBD1 (5 bases). The CDR3 is made up of 14 amino acids. Germline CDR1 is MNHNS and CDR2 is SASEGT. Trimming stripped 2 bases from V and 6 bases from J, with 10 bases between. CDR3 nucleotides: TGTGCCAGCAGTGAAACACAGGTTCATGAAAAACTGTTTTTT. It codes for CASSETQVHEKLFF.

This rearrangement joins TRBV5-1 to TRBJ2-7; D unresolved. From germline, CDR1 is SGHRS and CDR2 YFSETQ. CDR3 length: 14 residues. V was trimmed by 0 bases and J by 0 bases, leaving 7 bases between them. The chain's CDR3 is CASSLGPDSYEQYF. CDR3 coding DNA: TGCGCCAGCAGCTTGGGTCCAGACTCCTACGAGCAGTACTTC.

The chain couples TRBV29-1 to TRBJ2-7, with 10 bases aligning to TRBD2. After removal of 3 bases from V and 0 bases from J, the junction contained 5 bases not matched to a gene. This CDR3 is 15 amino acids long. CDR1 is SQVTM and CDR2 is ANQGSEA in the germline V gene. The CDR3 sequence is CSVELSGGASYEQYF. The CDR3 coding sequence is TGCAGCGTTGAGCTCAGCGGGGGGGCCTCCTACGAGCAGTACTTC.

The chain employs TRBV2 and TRBJ1-2; 11 bases fit TRBD1. V lost 7 bases and J lost 8; bases outside the gene matches: 9. CDR1 and CDR2 from the germline V gene are SNHLY and FYNNEI. The CDR3 loop spans 14 amino acids. The CDR3 sequence: CASTDGQGARGYTF. In DNA form, the CDR3 reads TGTGCCAGCACCGACGGACAGGGGGCGCGAGGCTACACCTTC.

The chain combines TRBV7-3 with TRBJ2-3, with D perhaps matching TRBD2 (7 bases). The CDR3 sequence is 15 residues long. V gave up 4 bases and J gave up 6 bases, with 17 bases separating them. The V gene's germline CDR1 is SGHTA and CDR2 FQGTGA. The CDR3 DNA is TGTGCCAGCAGCTCGAGGGGGGGGACGGCGGATACGCAGTATTTT. Its protein product is CASSSRGGTADTQYF.

The genes are TRBV7-3 and TRBJ1-2, with 7 bases identical to TRBD1. V was clipped by 2 bases and J by 0 bases; unmatched bases: 3. Germline V gene lookup returns CDR1 SGHTA and CDR2 FQGTGA. The length of the CDR3 is 15 residues. The CDR3 DNA reads TGTGCCAGCAGCTTAGACAGGGTAGCTAACTATGGCTACACCTTC. Translation gives CASSLDRVANYGYTF.

The V call is TRBV4-2, the J call TRBJ2-1, with D possibly being TRBD2 (5 bases). V lost 0 bases and J 3 bases, leaving 21 bases between the germline ends. This CDR3 is built from 19 residues. Per germline, CDR1 LGHNA and CDR2 YNFKEQ. Here the CDR3 DNA reads TGTGCCAGCAGCCAAGAGCCACTTCTAGTGGGGAGCTTCTACAATGAGCAGTTCTTC. Encoded protein: CASSQEPLLVGSFYNEQFF.

The J gene is TRBJ2-7, the V gene TRBV5-5, with 8 bases aligning to TRBD1. Trimming at V came to 2 bases and at J to 2 bases, leaving 3 bases not matched to a gene. CDR1 is SGHKS, CDR2 YYEKEE, per germline (reference sequence). The CDR3 is 14 amino acids. CDR3 sequence (DNA): TGTGCCAGCAGCTTTACAGGGGGACCCTACGAGCAGTACTTC. Its protein is CASSFTGGPYEQYF.

The CDR3 loop is CASSAQGRNTEAFF. The CDR3 DNA is TGTGCCAGTAGTGCACAGGGAAGGAACACTGAAGCTTTCTTT. The rearrangement links TRBV19 to TRBJ1-1, with a tentative D call TRBD1 (6 bases). CDR1 LNHDA and CDR2 SQIVND come from the germline V gene (reference sequence). The CDR3 sequence is 14 residues long. V gave up 5 bases and J gave up 1 base, with 11 bases separating them. Full variable domain (remainder filled in from reference TRBV19 and TRBJ1-1): DGGITQSPKYLFRKEGQNVTLSCEQNLNHDAMYWYRQDPGQGLRLIYYSQIVNDFQKGDIAEGYSVSREKKESFPLTVTSAQKNPTAFYLCASSAQGRNTEAFFGQGTRLTVV.

The rearrangement links TRBV18 to TRBJ1-1; TRBD1 might be the D (5 bases). This CDR3 spans 15 amino acids. Germline CDR1 and CDR2: KGHSH and LQKENI. With 3 bases removed from V and 3 bases from J, the gap between germline ends came to 14 bases. This CDR3 is CASSPSGGFDTEAFF. For the CDR3, the DNA is TGTGCCAGCTCACCGTCCGGGGGGTTTGACACTGAAGCTTTCTTT.

Concerning this clone itself: At one end the junction does not follow the germline gene, possibly because of a read error. This chain connects TRBV6-1 to TRBJ1-1; possible D gene TRBD1, 6 bases. Germline loops: CDR1 MNHNS, CDR2 SASEGT. This CDR3 spans 15 amino acids. The CDR3 sequence is CASREATGWNTEAFF. CDR3 nucleotides: TGTGCCAGCAGGGAAGCTACAGGGTGGAACACTGAAGCTTTCTTT.

This chain uses TRBV5-1 with TRBJ1-2; 7 bases map to TRBD1. This CDR3 contains 16 residues. V trimming: 4 bases; J trimming: 8 bases; junction bases outside the gene matches: 17. The germline gives CDR1 SGHRS, CDR2 YFSETQ. CDR3 DNA: TGCGCCAGCAGCCTGCTCTTAGGAGACAGGGTAGGCGGCTACACCTTC. It is translated as CASSLLLGDRVGGYTF.

J is TRBJ1-2 and V is TRBV6-5, with D perhaps TRBD1 (6 bases). The CDR3 consists of 14 residues. Germline V gene sequence: CDR1 MNHEY, CDR2 SVGAGI. Trimming cost V 5 bases and J 2 bases, with 12 bases left between them. The CDR3 nucleotides are TGTGCCAGCAGTACAACAGGGATCAACTATGGCTACACCTTC. Residues: CASSTTGINYGYTF.

The V gene is TRBV4-3, the J gene TRBJ2-2; possible D gene TRBD2, 6 bases. The CDR3 sequence is 15 residues long. V was cut by 4 bases and J by 1 base, with 10 bases left in between. Germline CDR1 and CDR2: LGHNA and YSLEER. The CDR3 reads CASSPGTLNTGELFF. The CDR3 DNA reads TGCGCCAGCAGCCCCGGGACTTTGAACACCGGGGAGCTGTTTTTT.